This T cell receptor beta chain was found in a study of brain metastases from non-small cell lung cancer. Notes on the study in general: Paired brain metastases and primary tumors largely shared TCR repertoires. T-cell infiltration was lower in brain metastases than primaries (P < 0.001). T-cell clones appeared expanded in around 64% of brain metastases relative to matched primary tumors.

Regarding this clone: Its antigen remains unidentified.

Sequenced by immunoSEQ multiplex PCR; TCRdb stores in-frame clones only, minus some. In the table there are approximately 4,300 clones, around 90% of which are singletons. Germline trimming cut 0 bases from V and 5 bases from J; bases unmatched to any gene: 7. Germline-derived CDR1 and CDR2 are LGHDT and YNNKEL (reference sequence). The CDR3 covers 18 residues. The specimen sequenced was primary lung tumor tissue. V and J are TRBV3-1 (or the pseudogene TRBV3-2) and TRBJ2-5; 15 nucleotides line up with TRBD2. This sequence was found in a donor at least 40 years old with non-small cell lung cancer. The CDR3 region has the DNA TGTGCCAGCAGCCAAGAGGGACTAGCGGGGGGCCACGGGGAGACCCAGTACTTC. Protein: CASSQEGLAGGHGETQYF.